Below are 16 T cell receptor beta chains sequenced from a single sample in a study of T cells in Graves' hyperthyroidism and ophthalmopathy (dated by TCRdb to 2018 to 2020). The library came from multiplex PCR. Sequencing used an Illumina HiSeq 2000. The TCR beta CDR3 regions were amplified from RNA transcripts. The first round of RT-PCR for the TCR CDR3 was performed with the HTBI primer set and the Qiagen OneStep RT-PCR kit. TCRdb passed the public sequencing reads through fastp at Q25 and MiXCR, retaining productive beta sequences. Every entry covers one CDR3 protein and lists the most common genes and DNA from its rows. In this sample the table shows about 640,000 distinct CDR3 sequences, around 13% of which occur a single time. About an eighth of the sample goes to the ten largest clones. Sequenced sample: blood. These receptors came from a woman in her forties or fifties with Graves' ophthalmopathy.

This clonotype came up a few times. This chain uses TRBV7-6 with TRBJ2-1; a weak D match, TRBD2 (5 bases). The CDR3 is made up of 14 amino acids. Germline loops: CDR1 SGHVS, CDR2 FNYEAQ. V was shortened by 1 base and J by 7 bases, with 11 bases between the two germline ends. The CDR3 loop is CASSLDPGDNEQFF. The DNA for the CDR3 is TGTGCCAGCAGCTTAGATCCCGGGGATAATGAGCAGTTCTTC.

This clonotype was found many times. The genes are TRBV28 and TRBJ1-3; D is ambiguous. Trimming left V 6 bases short and J 4 bases short, with 16 bases between. The CDR3 is made up of 15 amino acids. Germline values: CDR1 MDHEN, CDR2 SYDVKM. CDR3: CASSRQDGVGNTIYF. DNA of the CDR3: TGTGCCAGCAGCCGTCAGGACGGCGTGGGAAACACCATATATTTT. Looking up the rest from reference TRBV28 and TRBJ1-3 gives the full variable domain: DVKVTQSSRYLVKRTGEKVFLECVQDMDHENMFWYRQDPGLGLRLIYFSYDVKMKEKGDIPEGYSVSREKKERFSLILESASTNQTSMYLCASSRQDGVGNTIYFGEGSWLTVV.

The gene calls are TRBV4-2 and TRBJ2-7, with TRBD1 identical over 9 bases. The length of the CDR3 is 15 residues. Germline CDR1 is LGHNA and CDR2 is YNFKEQ. V shed 1 base, J shed 4 bases, and the junction held 5 bases outside the gene matches. CDR3 in DNA: TGTGCCAGCAGCCAAGGACAGGGGGTCTCGTACGAGCAGTACTTC. Residues: CASSQGQGVSYEQYF.

At least ten counts were recorded for this clonotype. This chain links TRBV20-1 with TRBJ2-7, with TRBD2 as a possible D gene (6 bases). V was pared by 6 bases and J by 3 bases, with 9 bases between. The germline gives CDR1 DFQATT, CDR2 SNEGSKA (reference sequence). The CDR3 sequence is 11 residues long. CDR3 DNA: TGCAGTGCAGAAGCGGGCTACGAGCAGTACTTC. Translated: CSAEAGYEQYF.

This clonotype was picked up a small number of times. J is TRBJ1-2 and V is TRBV6-2 or TRBV6-3; 9 nucleotides match TRBD1. This CDR3 has 15 amino acids. Germline values: CDR1 MNHEY, CDR2 SVGEGT. V lost 5 bases to trimming and J lost 8 bases; unmatched junction nucleotides: 12. For the CDR3, the DNA is TGTGCCAGCAGTAACCACCGGGACAGGGTGGTGGGCTACACCTTC. This codes for CASSNHRDRVVGYTF.

This clonotype was seen at least ten times. This CDR3 reads CASSSGEAGVTRAFF. The CDR3 coding sequence is TGCGCCAGCAGCTCCGGGGAGGCAGGGGTGACAAGGGCTTTCTTT. J is TRBJ1-1 and V is TRBV5-1, with D possibly TRBD1 on 6 matching bases. V dropped 3 bases and J dropped 11 bases, with 23 bases sitting between them. The CDR3 consists of 15 residues. Germline V CDR1 and CDR2: SGHRS, YFSETQ.

The sample holds many counts of this clonotype. The chain uses TRBV28 and TRBJ2-7; 7 bases agree with TRBD2. The junction had 16 bases not matched to a gene; V was cut back by 10 bases and J by 7 bases. There are 14 residues in the CDR3. Per the germline V gene, CDR1 is MDHEN and CDR2 is SYDVKM. In DNA, the CDR3 is TGTGCCACCTCCGTGAGCGGGACCTTTGGGGAGCAGTACTTC. It codes for CATSVSGTFGEQYF.

This clonotype was detected many times. V usage is TRBV20-1 and J usage is TRBJ2-2; TRBD2 aligns across 9 bases. V was pared by 0 bases and J by 1 base, with 6 bases of the junction left unmatched. Germline V gene lookup returns CDR1 DFQATT and CDR2 SNEGSKA (reference sequence). The CDR3 runs 17 residues. The CDR3 here is CSARDSRLAVNTGELFF. CDR3 in DNA: TGCAGTGCTAGAGACTCAAGACTAGCGGTGAACACCGGGGAGCTGTTTTTT.

This clonotype turned up a few times. The chain recombines TRBV24-1 with TRBJ2-5; D possibly corresponds to TRBD2 (6 bases). CDR3 length equals 18 residues. V shed 1 base and J shed 3 bases, with 20 bases lying between them. Germline values: CDR1 KGHDR, CDR2 SFDVKD. CDR3 in DNA: TGTGCCACCAGTGATTTCAGGTCGGAGGATACGGGAGAAGAGACCCAGTACTTC. Its translation: CATSDFRSEDTGEETQYF.

This clonotype was observed a few times. The gene calls are TRBV9 and TRBJ1-2; tentatively, D is TRBD1 (5 bases). Per the germline V gene, CDR1 is SGDLS and CDR2 is YYNGEE. The CDR3 covers 15 residues. Trimming took 0 bases from V and 0 from J, leaving 9 bases between them. CDR3 DNA sequence: TGTGCCAGCAGCGTAGACCAGGGTGCTAACTATGGCTACACCTTC. As protein: CASSVDQGANYGYTF.

This clonotype came up many times. This sequence joins TRBV24-1 and TRBJ2-1, with 9 nucleotides matching TRBD1. CDR1 is KGHDR and CDR2 is SFDVKD in the germline V gene. The CDR3 runs to 16 residues. The junction had 11 bases not matched to a gene; V was cut back by 3 bases and J by 9 bases. In DNA form, the CDR3 reads TGTGCCACCAGTGATCCCGGGACAGGGCAATCAAGTGAGCAGTTCTTC. Protein sequence: CATSDPGTGQSSEQFF.

In this sample, this clonotype turned up many times. The rearrangement links TRBV10-3 to TRBJ2-5; the D gene is possibly TRBD1 (5 bases). Germline CDR1 ENHRY, CDR2 SYGVKD. This CDR3 comprises 13 residues. Trimming cost V 4 bases and J 5 bases, with 11 bases left between them. In DNA form, the CDR3 reads TGTGCCATCAGTGGGGGCCAAGGGGAGACCCAGTACTTC. Translated: CAISGGQGETQYF.

This clonotype was recorded a few times. This chain connects TRBV24-1 to TRBJ2-3; the match to TRBD1 covers 11 bases. Germline V gives CDR1 KGHDR, CDR2 SFDVKD. V lost 8 bases and J lost 4; bases outside the gene matches: 7. The CDR3 has 15 amino acids. CDR3 nucleotide sequence: TGTGCCACCAAGGGACAGGGGGGTTTCGCAGATACGCAGTATTTT. Its protein is CATKGQGGFADTQYF.

On this clonotype itself: This may arise from a read error, as a much more abundant clone is one base away. The rearrangement links TRBV28 to TRBJ2-2; TRBD2 is a possible D gene (6 bases). V dropped 8 bases and J dropped 3 bases, with 13 bases sitting between them. This CDR3 is 14 amino acids long. Germline CDR1 MDHEN, CDR2 SYDVKM. CDR3 in DNA: TGTGCCAGCGGTTCGCCGGGGGACACCGGGGAGCTGTTTTTT. This codes for CASGSPGDTGELFF.

This chain uses TRBV20-1 with TRBJ2-7; 8 nucleotides line up with TRBD2. The germline V gene has CDR1 DFQATT and CDR2 SNEGSKA (reference sequence). The CDR3 covers 15 residues. V dropped 5 bases and J dropped 4; count of bases not matched to a gene: 13. The CDR3 nucleotides are TGCAGTGCTGCACCACAGGGCGGGGGGCTTTACGAGCAGTACTTC. It specifies CSAAPQGGGLYEQYF.

There are many counts of this clonotype. The chain carries TRBV29-1 and TRBJ2-7, with D perhaps matching TRBD1 or TRBD2 (6 bases each). The germline V gene encodes CDR1 SQVTM and CDR2 ANQGSEA. V was pared by 0 bases and J by 6 bases, with 18 bases between. CDR3 length: 15 amino acids. CDR3 nucleotide sequence: TGCAGCGTTGAAGATCGTTCCCGGGGGACATTCGAGCAGTACTTC. The encoded protein is CSVEDRSRGTFEQYF.